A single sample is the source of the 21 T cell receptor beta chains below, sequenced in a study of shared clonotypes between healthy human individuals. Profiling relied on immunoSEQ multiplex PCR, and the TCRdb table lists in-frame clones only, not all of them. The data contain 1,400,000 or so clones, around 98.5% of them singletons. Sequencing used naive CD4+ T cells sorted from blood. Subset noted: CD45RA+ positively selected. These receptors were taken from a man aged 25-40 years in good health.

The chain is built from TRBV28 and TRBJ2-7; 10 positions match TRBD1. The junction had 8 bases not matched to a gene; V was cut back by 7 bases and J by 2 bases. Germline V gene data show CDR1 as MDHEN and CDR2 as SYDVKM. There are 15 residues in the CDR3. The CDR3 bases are TGTGCCAGCAACCTTGAGGGACAGGGGACCTACGAGCAGTACTTC. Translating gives CASNLEGQGTYEQYF.

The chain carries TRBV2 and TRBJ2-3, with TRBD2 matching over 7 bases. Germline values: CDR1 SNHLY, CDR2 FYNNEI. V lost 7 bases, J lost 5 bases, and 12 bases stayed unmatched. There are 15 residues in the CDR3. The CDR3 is CASTKLAPRRDTQYF. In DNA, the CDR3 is TGTGCCAGCACTAAACTAGCGCCCAGGCGAGATACGCAGTATTTT.

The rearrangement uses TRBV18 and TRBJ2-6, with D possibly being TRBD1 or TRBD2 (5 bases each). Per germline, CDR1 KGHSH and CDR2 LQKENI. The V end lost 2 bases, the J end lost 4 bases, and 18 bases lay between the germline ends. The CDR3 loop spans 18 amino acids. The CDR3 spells CASSPIPAAGTGANVLTF. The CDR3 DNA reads TGTGCCAGCTCACCAATTCCGGCTGCAGGGACCGGGGCCAACGTCCTGACTTTC.

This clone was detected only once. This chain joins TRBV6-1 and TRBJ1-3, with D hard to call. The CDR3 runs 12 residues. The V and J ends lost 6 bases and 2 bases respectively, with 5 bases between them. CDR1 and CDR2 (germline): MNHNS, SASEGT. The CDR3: CASRWTGNTIYF. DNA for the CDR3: TGTGCCAGCAGGTGGACTGGAAACACCATATATTTT.

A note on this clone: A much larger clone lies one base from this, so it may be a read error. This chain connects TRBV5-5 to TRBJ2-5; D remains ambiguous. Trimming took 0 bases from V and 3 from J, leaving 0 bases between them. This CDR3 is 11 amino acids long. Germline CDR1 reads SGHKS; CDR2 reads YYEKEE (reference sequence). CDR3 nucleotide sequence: TGTGCCAGCAGCTTGGAAGAGACCCAGTACTTC. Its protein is CASSLEETQYF. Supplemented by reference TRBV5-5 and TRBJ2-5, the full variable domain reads DAGVTQSPTHLIKTRGQQVTLRCSPISGHKSVSWYQQVLGQGPQFIFQYYEKEERGRGNFPDRFSARQFPNYSSELNVNALLLGDSALYLCASSLEETQYFGPGTRLLVL.

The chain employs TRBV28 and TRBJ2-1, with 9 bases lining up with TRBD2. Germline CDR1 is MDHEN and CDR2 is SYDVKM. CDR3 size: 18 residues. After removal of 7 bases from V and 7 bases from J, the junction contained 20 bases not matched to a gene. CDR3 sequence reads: CASIQIDGGRELLNEQFF. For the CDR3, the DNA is TGTGCCAGCATACAAATTGACGGCGGGAGGGAACTTCTAAATGAGCAGTTCTTC.

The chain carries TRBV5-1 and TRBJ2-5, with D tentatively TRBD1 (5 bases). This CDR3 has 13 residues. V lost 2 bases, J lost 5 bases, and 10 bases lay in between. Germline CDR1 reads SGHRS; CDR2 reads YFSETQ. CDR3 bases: TGCGCCAGCAGCTTATCAGGGTGGGAGACCCAGTACTTC. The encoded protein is CASSLSGWETQYF.

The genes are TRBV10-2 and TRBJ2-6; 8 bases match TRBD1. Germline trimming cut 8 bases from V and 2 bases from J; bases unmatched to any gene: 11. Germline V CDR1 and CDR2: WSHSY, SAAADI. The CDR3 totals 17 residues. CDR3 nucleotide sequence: TGCGCCAGCCGAAAGACAGGGGATCTCCCTGGGGCCAACGTCCTGACTTTC. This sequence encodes CASRKTGDLPGANVLTF.

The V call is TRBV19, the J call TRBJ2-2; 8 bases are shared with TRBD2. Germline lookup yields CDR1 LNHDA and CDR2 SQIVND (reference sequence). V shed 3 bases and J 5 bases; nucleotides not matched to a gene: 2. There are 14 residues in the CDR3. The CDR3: CASSMVAGTGELFF. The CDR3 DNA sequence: TGTGCCAGTAGTATGGTAGCGGGAACCGGGGAGCTGTTTTTT.

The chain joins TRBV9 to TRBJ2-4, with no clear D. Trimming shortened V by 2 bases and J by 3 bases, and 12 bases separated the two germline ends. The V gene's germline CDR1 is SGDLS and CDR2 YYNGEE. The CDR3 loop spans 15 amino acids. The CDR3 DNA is TGTGCCAGCAGCGTCCGGCCAGTGGGCAAAAACATTCAGTACTTC. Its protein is CASSVRPVGKNIQYF.

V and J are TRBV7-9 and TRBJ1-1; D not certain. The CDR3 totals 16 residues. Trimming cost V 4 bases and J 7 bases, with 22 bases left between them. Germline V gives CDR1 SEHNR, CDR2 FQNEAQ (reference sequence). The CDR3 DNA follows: TGTGCCAGCAGCTCCACAAAACTCGACTACCGGGGTGAAGCTTTCTTT. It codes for CASSSTKLDYRGEAFF.

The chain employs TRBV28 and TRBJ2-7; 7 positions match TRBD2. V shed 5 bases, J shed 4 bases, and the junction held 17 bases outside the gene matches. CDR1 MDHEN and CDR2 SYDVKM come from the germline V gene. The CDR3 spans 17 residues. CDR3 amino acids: CASSPTRAGRGSYEQYF. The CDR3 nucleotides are TGTGCCAGCAGTCCCACGCGAGCGGGGAGGGGATCTTACGAGCAGTACTTC. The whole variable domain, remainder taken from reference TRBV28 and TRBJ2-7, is DVKVTQSSRYLVKRTGEKVFLECVQDMDHENMFWYRQDPGLGLRLIYFSYDVKMKEKGDIPEGYSVSREKKERFSLILESASTNQTSMYLCASSPTRAGRGSYEQYFGPGTRLTVT.

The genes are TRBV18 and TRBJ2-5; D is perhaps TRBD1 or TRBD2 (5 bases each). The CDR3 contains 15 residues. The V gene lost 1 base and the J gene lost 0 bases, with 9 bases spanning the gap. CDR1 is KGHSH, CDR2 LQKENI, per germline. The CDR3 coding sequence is TGTGCCAGCTCACCACAGTTGGGGGACCAAGAGACCCAGTACTTC. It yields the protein CASSPQLGDQETQYF.

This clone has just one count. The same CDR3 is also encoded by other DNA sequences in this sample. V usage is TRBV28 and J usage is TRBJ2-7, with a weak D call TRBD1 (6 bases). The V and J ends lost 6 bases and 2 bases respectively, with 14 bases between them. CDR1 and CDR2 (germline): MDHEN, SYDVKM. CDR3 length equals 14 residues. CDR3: CASSLGGQTYEQYF. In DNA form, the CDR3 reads TGTGCCAGCAGCCTTGGAGGACAGACCTACGAGCAGTACTTC. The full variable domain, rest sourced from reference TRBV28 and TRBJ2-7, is DVKVTQSSRYLVKRTGEKVFLECVQDMDHENMFWYRQDPGLGLRLIYFSYDVKMKEKGDIPEGYSVSREKKERFSLILESASTNQTSMYLCASSLGGQTYEQYFGPGTRLTVT.

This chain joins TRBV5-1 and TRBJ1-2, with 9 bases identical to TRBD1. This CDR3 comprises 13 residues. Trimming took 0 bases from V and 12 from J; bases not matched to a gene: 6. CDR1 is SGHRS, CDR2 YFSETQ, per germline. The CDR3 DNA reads TGCGCCAGCAGCTTGGGGGACAGGGAGATCCACACCTTC. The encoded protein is CASSLGDREIHTF.

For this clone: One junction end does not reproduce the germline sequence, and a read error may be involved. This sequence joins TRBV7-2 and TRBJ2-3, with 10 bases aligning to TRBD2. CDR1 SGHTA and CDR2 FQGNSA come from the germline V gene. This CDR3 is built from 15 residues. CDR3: CASRLAGGSTDTQYF. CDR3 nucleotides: TGTGCCAGCAGATTAGCGGGAGGCAGCACAGATACGCAGTATTTT.

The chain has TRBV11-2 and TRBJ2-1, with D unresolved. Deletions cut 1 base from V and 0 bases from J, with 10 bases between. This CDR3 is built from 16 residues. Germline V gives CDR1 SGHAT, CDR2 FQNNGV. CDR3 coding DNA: TGTGCCAGCAGCTTAGGTGGCCCCAGCTCCTACAATGAGCAGTTCTTC. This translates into CASSLGGPSSYNEQFF.

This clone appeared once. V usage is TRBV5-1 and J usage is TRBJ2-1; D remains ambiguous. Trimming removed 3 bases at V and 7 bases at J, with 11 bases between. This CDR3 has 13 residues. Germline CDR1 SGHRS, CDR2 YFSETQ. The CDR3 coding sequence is TGCGCCAGCAGCTCCGGGCCTGGGAATGAGCAGTTCTTC. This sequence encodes CASSSGPGNEQFF. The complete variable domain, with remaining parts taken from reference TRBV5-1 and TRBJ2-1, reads KAGVTQTPRYLIKTRGQQVTLSCSPISGHRSVSWYQQTPGQGLQFLFEYFSETQRNKGNFPGRFSGRQFSNSRSEMNVSTLELGDSALYLCASSSGPGNEQFFGPGTRLTVL.

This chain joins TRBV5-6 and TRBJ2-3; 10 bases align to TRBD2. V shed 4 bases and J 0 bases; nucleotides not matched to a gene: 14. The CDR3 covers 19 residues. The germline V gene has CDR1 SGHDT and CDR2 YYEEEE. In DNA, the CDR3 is TGTGCCAGCAGCCAGGGACTCAGGGGACTAGCGTCTAGCACAGATACGCAGTATTTT. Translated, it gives CASSQGLRGLASSTDTQYF.

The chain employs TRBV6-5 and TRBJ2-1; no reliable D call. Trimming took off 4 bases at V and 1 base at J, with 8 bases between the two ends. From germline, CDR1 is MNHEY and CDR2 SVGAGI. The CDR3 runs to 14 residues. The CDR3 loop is CASSLTQSYNEQFF. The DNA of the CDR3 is TGTGCCAGCAGTTTGACTCAGTCCTACAATGAGCAGTTCTTC.

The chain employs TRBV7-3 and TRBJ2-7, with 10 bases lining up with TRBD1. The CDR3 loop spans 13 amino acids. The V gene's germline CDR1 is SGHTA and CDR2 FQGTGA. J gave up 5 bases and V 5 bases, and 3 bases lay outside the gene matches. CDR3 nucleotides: TGTGCCAGCAGCATGACAGGGGGCAACGAGCAGTACTTC. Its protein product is CASSMTGGNEQYF.